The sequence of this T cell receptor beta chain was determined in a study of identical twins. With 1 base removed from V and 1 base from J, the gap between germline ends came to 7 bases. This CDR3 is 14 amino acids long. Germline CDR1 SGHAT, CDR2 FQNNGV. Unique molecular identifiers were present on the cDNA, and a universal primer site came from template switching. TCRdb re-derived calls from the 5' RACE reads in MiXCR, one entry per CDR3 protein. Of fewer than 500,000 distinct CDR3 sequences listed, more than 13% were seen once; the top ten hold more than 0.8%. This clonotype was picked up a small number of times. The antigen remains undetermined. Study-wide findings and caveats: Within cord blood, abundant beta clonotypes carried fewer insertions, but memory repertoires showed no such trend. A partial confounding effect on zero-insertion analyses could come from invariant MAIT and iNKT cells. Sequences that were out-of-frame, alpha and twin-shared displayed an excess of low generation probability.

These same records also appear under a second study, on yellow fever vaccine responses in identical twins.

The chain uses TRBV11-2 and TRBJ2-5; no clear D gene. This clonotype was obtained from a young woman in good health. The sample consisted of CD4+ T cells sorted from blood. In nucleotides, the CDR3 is TGTGCCAGCAGCTTAGGGTGGATCCAAGAGACCCAGTACTTC. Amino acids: CASSLGWIQETQYF.